This T cell receptor (beta chain) derives from a study of STAT5B mutations in CD4+ large granular lymphocyte leukemia. Findings of the study overall: No patients shared main leukemic clonotypes, though roughly 25% appeared at low frequency elsewhere.

Sequencing used immunoSEQ multiplex PCR; TCRdb keeps in-frame clones, though not all of them. The sample contains under 35,000 clones, roughly 74% of which appear only once. Notes on this clone: As yet, its antigen is unknown.

CDR1 and CDR2 (germline): SGHDN, FVKESK. This CDR3 has 15 amino acids. J was trimmed by 5 bases and V by 3 bases; bases with no gene match: 8. Sequencing was done on a sample of CD4+ T cells from blood buffy coats. This sequence joins TRBV14 and TRBJ1-1; 8 bases match TRBD1. The clonotype comes from a human donor in good health. DNA of the CDR3: TGTGCCAGCAGCCAGAACAGGGGGTTCGGGACTGAAGCTTTCTTT. This translates into CASSQNRGFGTEAFF.